The next 28 T cell receptor beta chains were all read from a single sample in a study of cytomegalovirus exposure and HLA in healthy donors. The PCR was carried out with 60 Vbeta primers and 13 Jbeta primers. Data came from immunoSEQ multiplex PCR; TCRdb stores just in-frame clones and leaves some out. The data show some 120,000 clones, less than 70% seen once. The sequenced material came from PBMCs. All receptors derive from a woman under 40 in good health and CMV-seronegative.

To note about this clone: One end of the junction varies from germline; a read error may be responsible. CDR3 loop: CASSLGGENSPLHF. DNA of the CDR3: TGTGCCAGCAGTTTGGGGGGAGAGAATTCACCCCTCCACTTT. This rearrangement joins TRBV5-4 to TRBJ1-6, with TRBD1 as a possible D gene (5 bases). Germline CDR1 and CDR2: SGHNT and YYREEE (reference sequence). The CDR3 sequence is 14 residues long. Together with reference TRBV5-4 and TRBJ1-6, the CDR3 gives the full variable domain: ETGVTQSPTHLIKTRGQQVTLRCSSQSGHNTVSWYQQALGQGPQFIFQYYREEENGRGNFPPRFSGLQFPNYSSELNVNALELDDSALYLCASSLGGENSPLHFGNGTRLTVT.

This clone was seen a few times. The chain has TRBV11-2 and TRBJ2-5, with D hard to call. The V gene's germline CDR1 is SGHAT and CDR2 FQNNGV. Trimming stripped 0 bases from V and 5 bases from J, with 13 bases between. The CDR3 consists of 15 residues. In nucleotides, the CDR3 is TGTGCCAGCAGCTTAGATCCGATTAGCACCGAGACCCAGTACTTC. Amino acid sequence: CASSLDPISTETQYF.

V is TRBV6-5 and J is TRBJ1-3; D gene unclear. V was cut by 0 bases and J by 0 bases, with 3 bases left in between. The length of the CDR3 is 14 residues. Germline values: CDR1 MNHEY, CDR2 SVGAGI. This CDR3 is CASSYSLSGNTIYF. The CDR3 bases are TGTGCCAGCAGTTACTCTCTCTCTGGAAACACCATATATTTT.

The chain couples TRBV6-6 to TRBJ2-7, with 9 bases aligning to TRBD1. Germline lookup yields CDR1 MNHNY and CDR2 SVGAGI (reference sequence). The trim removed 6 bases at V and 2 bases at J, leaving 5 bases unmatched. This CDR3 has 14 residues. In DNA form, the CDR3 reads TGTGCCAGCAGCGGACAGGGGCAAACCTACGAGCAGTACTTC. Translating it yields CASSGQGQTYEQYF.

This clone was counted between two and nine times. J is TRBJ2-7 and V is TRBV7-2; 8 bases are a match to TRBD2. The CDR3 loop spans 15 amino acids. V was pared by 5 bases and J by 0 bases, with 6 bases of the junction left unmatched. Germline V gene sequence: CDR1 SGHTA, CDR2 FQGNSA. The CDR3 DNA follows: TGTGCCAGCAGCCCGGGACTAGGAATCTCCTACGAGCAGTACTTC. It is translated as CASSPGLGISYEQYF.

The V and J genes are TRBV4-1 and TRBJ2-1; 7 bases are a match to TRBD2. Germline values: CDR1 MGHRA, CDR2 YSYEKL. The CDR3 is made up of 15 amino acids. V shed 6 bases, J shed 5 bases, and the junction held 10 bases outside the gene matches. The chain's CDR3 is CASSDRASGNNEQFF. The CDR3 nucleotides read TGCGCCAGCAGTGACCGGGCTAGCGGAAACAATGAGCAGTTCTTC.

The chain recombines TRBV6-1 with TRBJ2-3; 8 bases agree with TRBD2. After removal of 3 bases from V and 2 bases from J, the junction contained 7 bases not matched to a gene. The CDR3 has 16 amino acids. Per the germline V gene, CDR1 is MNHNS and CDR2 is SASEGT. CDR3 loop: CASSEILAGTTDTQYF. For the CDR3, the DNA is TGTGCCAGCAGTGAGATCCTAGCGGGTACCACAGATACGCAGTATTTT.

Turning to this clone: Other DNA sequences from this sample encode an identical CDR3 as well. V usage is TRBV7-9 and J usage is TRBJ1-4; D unresolved. This CDR3 is built from 14 residues. The V end lost 5 bases, the J end lost 4 bases, and 11 bases lay between the germline ends. Per the germline V gene, CDR1 is SEHNR and CDR2 is FQNEAQ (reference sequence). The CDR3 protein is CASSPDGGNEKLFF. CDR3 sequence (DNA): TGTGCCAGCAGCCCGGACGGAGGTAATGAAAAACTGTTTTTT.

The J gene is TRBJ1-5, the V gene TRBV5-4; possible D gene TRBD1, 5 bases. Trimming left V 0 bases short and J 3 bases short, with 7 bases between. Germline CDR1 and CDR2: SGHNT and YYREEE (reference sequence). The CDR3 extends over 14 amino acids. The DNA of the CDR3 is TGTGCCAGCAGCTTGGCGGGGGACAATCAGCCCCAGCATTTT. Protein sequence: CASSLAGDNQPQHF.

The chain has TRBV28 and TRBJ2-7; possibly TRBD1 for D (5 bases). Germline CDR1 reads MDHEN; CDR2 reads SYDVKM. The CDR3 is 13 amino acids. The ends were cut back, 2 bases at V and 7 bases at J, with 12 bases in the middle. CDR3 nucleotides: TGTGCCAGCAGTTTAGGGGCCACGGGTGAGCAGTACTTC. Its protein product is CASSLGATGEQYF.

This clone was seen only a few times. The chain recombines TRBV28 with TRBJ2-7; 10 nucleotides align to TRBD2. Germline V gives CDR1 MDHEN, CDR2 SYDVKM. The CDR3 totals 16 residues. J lost 5 bases, V lost 0 bases, and 7 bases had no gene match. CDR3 sequence: CASSLWLAGVYDEQYF. CDR3 DNA: TGTGCCAGCAGTTTATGGCTAGCGGGAGTTTACGACGAGCAGTACTTC.

V gene TRBV9 combines with J gene TRBJ2-1; 7 bases map to TRBD2. V shed 4 bases and J 0 bases; nucleotides not matched to a gene: 7. Germline CDR1 SGDLS, CDR2 YYNGEE. The CDR3 loop spans 16 amino acids. This CDR3 is CASSPLAGASYNEQFF. In DNA form, the CDR3 reads TGTGCCAGCAGCCCCCTCGCGGGAGCCTCCTACAATGAGCAGTTCTTC.

The rearrangement uses TRBV4-1 and TRBJ2-2; possible D gene TRBD2, 7 bases. Looked up from germline, CDR1 is MGHRA and CDR2 is YSYEKL. The CDR3 length is 21 residues. Trimming left V 0 bases short and J 3 bases short, with 26 bases between. In DNA, the CDR3 is TGCGCCAGCAGCCAAGAGTCTACCCACTCCGGGGGGCTTGTGTACACCGGGGAGCTGTTTTTT. Translation: CASSQESTHSGGLVYTGELFF.

The chain uses TRBV30 and TRBJ1-1; D call uncertain. Trimming left V 7 bases short and J 0 bases short, with 12 bases between. Germline values: CDR1 GTSNPN, CDR2 SVGIG (reference sequence). The CDR3 covers 13 residues. CDR3 coding DNA: TGTGCCTCCGACGCTCAGGTGAACACTGAAGCTTTCTTT. It codes for CASDAQVNTEAFF.

This chain links TRBV5-1 with TRBJ2-7, with TRBD2 matching over 7 bases. Germline V lookup: CDR1 SGHRS, CDR2 YFSETQ. The CDR3 is made up of 13 amino acids. Germline trimming cut 7 bases from V and 4 bases from J; bases unmatched to any gene: 8. The CDR3: CASAWGREYEQYF. In DNA form, the CDR3 reads TGCGCCAGCGCTTGGGGGAGGGAGTACGAGCAGTACTTC.

V and J are TRBV6-5 and TRBJ2-1; 8 bases map to TRBD1. This CDR3 contains 15 residues. V shed 5 bases, J shed 0 bases, and the junction held 3 bases outside the gene matches. Germline CDR1 MNHEY, CDR2 SVGAGI. In nucleotides, the CDR3 is TGTGCCAGCAGTCCTGGGACAGGCTCCTACAATGAGCAGTTCTTC. Amino acids: CASSPGTGSYNEQFF.

The chain carries TRBV19 and TRBJ1-2; TRBD1 is a possible D gene (6 bases). The CDR3 runs to 11 residues. The V gene's germline CDR1 is LNHDA and CDR2 SQIVND (reference sequence). The V end was cut by 8 bases, the J end by 4 bases, with 8 bases between. CDR3 region: CASEDSYGYTF. The DNA for the CDR3 is TGTGCCAGTGAGGACAGCTATGGCTACACCTTC.

The CDR3 loop reads CASSHSGLTRETQYF. CDR3 nucleotides: TGTGCCAGCAGCCACAGCGGACTCACACGGGAGACCCAGTACTTC. This rearrangement joins TRBV7-9 to TRBJ2-5; possibly TRBD2 for D (5 bases). The ends were cut back, 5 bases at V and 5 bases at J, with 18 bases in the middle. CDR1 is SEHNR and CDR2 is FQNEAQ in the germline V gene (reference sequence). The CDR3 has 15 residues.

The V and J genes are TRBV29-1 and TRBJ2-1; no reliable D call. The length of the CDR3 is 17 residues. The V end was cut by 0 bases, the J end by 1 base, with 16 bases between. In germline, CDR1 is SQVTM, CDR2 ANQGSEA. The CDR3 is CSVEDPISGISYNEQFF. CDR3 sequence (DNA): TGCAGCGTTGAAGATCCGATTTCAGGTATTTCCTACAATGAGCAGTTCTTC.

CDR3 sequence: CASSLTGADYEQYF. CDR3 DNA: TGTGCCAGCAGTTTGACAGGGGCGGACTACGAGCAGTACTTC. This sequence joins TRBV28 and TRBJ2-7; 8 positions agree with TRBD1. V lost 3 bases and J lost 3; bases outside the gene matches: 4. The CDR3 length is 14 residues. Germline CDR1 MDHEN, CDR2 SYDVKM.

CDR3 coding DNA: TGTGCCAGCAGCGAGGGACTAAAATCCTACAATGAGCAGTTCTTC. Translating gives CASSEGLKSYNEQFF. The chain has TRBV9 and TRBJ2-1, with 7 bases identical to TRBD2. V shed 3 bases and J 1 base; nucleotides not matched to a gene: 4. This CDR3 is 15 amino acids long. Germline CDR1 SGDLS, CDR2 YYNGEE.

To note about this clone: A junction end diverges from the germline sequence, so it may reflect a read error. CDR3 sequence reads: CASSPMDRSGF. Written as DNA, the CDR3 is TGTGCCAGCAGCCCCATGGACAGGTCGGGTTTT. The J gene is TRBJ1-1, the V gene TRBV9; 7 bases line up with TRBD1. This CDR3 contains 11 residues. Per germline, CDR1 SGDLS and CDR2 YYNGEE.

The gene calls are TRBV19 and TRBJ1-2; 7 positions match TRBD1. The CDR3 runs 13 residues. In germline, CDR1 is LNHDA, CDR2 SQIVND (reference sequence). Trimming at V came to 9 bases and at J to 4 bases, leaving 8 bases not matched to a gene. The CDR3 nucleotides read TGTGCCAGCAATCCGACAGGGACCTATGGCTACACCTTC. It yields the protein CASNPTGTYGYTF. Full variable domain (rest looked up from reference TRBV19 and TRBJ1-2): DGGITQSPKYLFRKEGQNVTLSCEQNLNHDAMYWYRQDPGQGLRLIYYSQIVNDFQKGDIAEGYSVSREKKESFPLTVTSAQKNPTAFYLCASNPTGTYGYTFGSGTRLTVV.

This rearrangement joins TRBV28 to TRBJ1-2, with D uncertain. CDR3 length equals 14 residues. V was pared by 4 bases and J by 7 bases, with 16 bases between. The germline CDR1 and CDR2 sequences are MDHEN and SYDVKM. DNA of the CDR3: TGTGCCAGCAGTTCCCATCGAGGGCTTGGTGGCTACACCTTC. It is translated as CASSSHRGLGGYTF.

The chain links TRBV28 to TRBJ1-6, with 10 bases matching TRBD1. The V gene's germline CDR1 is MDHEN and CDR2 SYDVKM. J was trimmed by 9 bases and V by 5 bases; bases with no gene match: 7. The CDR3 covers 15 residues. CDR3 sequence reads: CASSTPGQGFSPLHF. The DNA for the CDR3 is TGTGCCAGCAGTACTCCGGGACAGGGGTTTTCACCCCTCCACTTT.

J is TRBJ2-6 and V is TRBV5-4; weak D call: TRBD2 (5 bases). Trimming shortened V by 5 bases and J by 4 bases, and 13 bases separated the two germline ends. The CDR3 consists of 15 residues. Germline V gene lookup returns CDR1 SGHNT and CDR2 YYREEE (reference sequence). The CDR3 coding sequence is TGTGCCAGCAGTCAGCTGGGAGCCGGGGCCAACGTCCTGACTTTC. This translates into CASSQLGAGANVLTF.

V gene TRBV5-4 combines with J gene TRBJ1-6; no clear D. CDR1 is SGHNT and CDR2 is YYREEE in the germline V gene (reference sequence). The CDR3 contains 16 residues. Trimming took 0 bases from V and 0 from J, leaving 7 bases between them. The CDR3 reads CASSLGRSSYNSPLHF. The CDR3 nucleotides are TGTGCCAGCAGCTTGGGCCGCAGCTCCTATAATTCACCCCTCCACTTT.

The V gene is TRBV28, the J gene TRBJ2-7, with 8 bases aligning to TRBD1. The CDR3 contains 16 residues. Germline values: CDR1 MDHEN, CDR2 SYDVKM. V shed 5 bases and J 3 bases; nucleotides not matched to a gene: 12. CDR3 bases: TGTGCCAGCAGTCCGACCTCCCGGACAGGGTACTACGAGCAGTACTTC. It codes for CASSPTSRTGYYEQYF. The whole variable domain, filled in from reference TRBV28 and TRBJ2-7, reads DVKVTQSSRYLVKRTGEKVFLECVQDMDHENMFWYRQDPGLGLRLIYFSYDVKMKEKGDIPEGYSVSREKKERFSLILESASTNQTSMYLCASSPTSRTGYYEQYFGPGTRLTVT.